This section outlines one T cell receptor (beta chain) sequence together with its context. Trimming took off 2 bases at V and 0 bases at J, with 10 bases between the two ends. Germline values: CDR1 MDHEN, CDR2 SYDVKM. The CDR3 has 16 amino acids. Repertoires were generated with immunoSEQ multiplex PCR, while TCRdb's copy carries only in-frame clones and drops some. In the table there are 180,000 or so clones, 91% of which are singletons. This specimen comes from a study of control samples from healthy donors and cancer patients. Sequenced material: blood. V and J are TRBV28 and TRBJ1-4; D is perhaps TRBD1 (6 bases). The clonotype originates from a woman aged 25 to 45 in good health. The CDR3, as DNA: TGTGCCAGCAGTTTAGGACAGTATACAACTAATGAAAAACTGTTTTTT. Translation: CASSLGQYTTNEKLFF.